Below are 30 T cell receptor beta chains sequenced from a single sample in a study of Ad26.COV2.S vaccination and SARS-CoV-2 variants. The treatment: around 19 received Ad26.COV2.S at low or high dose, single or two shots; 5 received placebo; per-sample allocation not given. Specimen acquisition occurred on day 63 following the initial vaccine or placebo injection. Profiling relied on immunoSEQ multiplex PCR, and the TCRdb table lists in-frame clones only, not all of them. Of roughly 500,000 clones listed, roughly nine tenths are singletons. The sample here was peripheral blood, taken in a trial of Ad26.COV2.S vaccine versus placebo. The receptor set was obtained from a person aged 18-60 years who received the Ad26.COV2.S COVID-19 vaccine or a placebo.

The DNA for the CDR3 is TGTGCCAGCAGTACACAGGGGGCAGGGTACACTGAAGCTTTCTTT. Translating gives CASSTQGAGYTEAFF. J is TRBJ1-1 and V is TRBV28; 9 bases are shared with TRBD1. The ends lost 5 bases at V and 3 bases at J; junction bases unmatched: 7. The CDR3 has 15 residues. Germline CDR1 and CDR2: MDHEN and SYDVKM.

The gene calls are TRBV11-2 and TRBJ2-3; tentative D call: TRBD2 (6 bases). V shed 5 bases and J shed 0 bases, with 12 bases lying between them. This CDR3 has 15 residues. Looked up from germline, CDR1 is SGHAT and CDR2 is FQNNGV. Here the CDR3 reads CASSAKGLSTDTQYF. CDR3 DNA sequence: TGTGCCAGCAGCGCGAAGGGACTGAGCACAGATACGCAGTATTTT.

DNA for the CDR3: TGTGCCAGCATTTCGGACCGTGAGACGGGGCCCATATATTTT. It encodes CASISDRETGPIYF. The rearrangement links TRBV21-1 to TRBJ1-3. TRBV21-1 corresponds to a pseudogene. This CDR3 contains 14 residues.

The genes are TRBV9 and TRBJ2-1, with 8 positions matching TRBD2. The V gene's germline CDR1 is SGDLS and CDR2 YYNGEE. This CDR3 is built from 15 residues. V was clipped by 0 bases and J by 7 bases; unmatched bases: 6. CDR3 sequence reads: CASSVEGTRGNEQFF. As DNA, the CDR3 is TGTGCCAGCAGCGTAGAGGGGACTAGAGGTAATGAGCAGTTCTTC.

CDR3 nucleotides: TGCGCCAGCAGCTTGGCCGGGGGGGGGACTAGCGCCGCCCCGGGGTTCTTC. It is translated as CASSLAGGGTSAAPGFF. V and J are TRBV5-1 and TRBJ2-1, with 10 bases that match TRBD2. This CDR3 comprises 17 residues. Per the germline V gene, CDR1 is SGHRS and CDR2 is YFSETQ. The J segment lost 15 bases and the V segment lost 0 bases, leaving 18 bases of the junction unmatched. The full variable domain, rest sourced from reference TRBV5-1 and TRBJ2-1, is KAGVTQTPRYLIKTRGQQVTLSCSPISGHRSVSWYQQTPGQGLQFLFEYFSETQRNKGNFPGRFSGRQFSNSRSEMNVSTLELGDSALYLCASSLAGGGTSAAPGFFGPGTRLTVL.

The chain uses TRBV21-1 and TRBJ2-7; the table calls TRBD2, which could not be checked here. TRBV21-1 counts as a pseudogene. The CDR3 is 15 residues long. DNA for the CDR3: TGTGCCAGCAGGACCCCCTGGGACTCTTACTACGAGCAGTACGTC. Encoded protein: CASRTPWDSYYEQYV.

As regards this clone: One junction end does not reproduce the germline sequence, and a read error may be involved. CDR3: CASREGPTFSGNTIYF. The CDR3 coding sequence is TGTGCCAGCAGAGAAGGGCCTACATTCTCTGGAAACACCATATATTTT. The genes are TRBV2 and TRBJ1-3; D is undetermined. CDR1 and CDR2 from the germline V gene are SNHLY and FYNNEI. The CDR3 spans 16 residues. Combining the CDR3 with reference TRBV2 and TRBJ1-3 gives the whole variable domain EPEVTQTPSHQVTQMGQEVILRCVPISNHLYFYWYRQILGQKVEFLVSFYNNEISEKSEIFDDQFSVERPDGSNFTLKIRSTKLEDSAMYFCASREGPTFSGNTIYFGEGSWLTVV.

The V gene is TRBV14, the J gene TRBJ1-2, with D maybe TRBD1 (5 bases). The CDR3 contains 13 residues. Trimming removed 1 base from V and 5 bases from J, with 8 bases in between. From germline, CDR1 is SGHDN and CDR2 FVKESK. The CDR3 DNA reads TGTGCCAGCAGCCAAGGACAGACATATGGCTACACCTTC. Protein: CASSQGQTYGYTF.

This clone was counted only a few times. The V call is TRBV29-1, the J call TRBJ2-1; possible D gene TRBD1, 5 bases. The CDR3 covers 15 residues. Trimming cost V 4 bases and J 0 bases, with 13 bases left between them. The germline gives CDR1 SQVTM, CDR2 ANQGSEA. The CDR3 DNA is TGCAGCGTTGTGCCGACAGCTAGCTCCTACAATGAGCAGTTCTTC. It specifies CSVVPTASSYNEQFF.

The gene calls are TRBV7-2 and TRBJ2-1; 11 bases align to TRBD2. The CDR3 has 16 residues. The junction had 6 bases not matched to a gene; V was cut back by 0 bases and J by 8 bases. CDR1 is SGHTA, CDR2 FQGNSA, per germline. CDR3 region: CASSLAASGGIYEQFF. The CDR3 DNA is TGTGCCAGCAGCTTAGCGGCTAGCGGGGGGATATATGAGCAGTTCTTC. The whole variable domain, filled in from reference TRBV7-2 and TRBJ2-1, reads GAGVSQSPSNKVTEKGKDVELRCDPISGHTALYWYRQSLGQGLEFLIYFQGNSAPDKSGLPSDRFSAERTGGSVSTLTIQRTQQEDSAVYLCASSLAASGGIYEQFFGPGTRLTVL.

The rearrangement links TRBV19 to TRBJ2-3; possible D gene TRBD2, 5 bases. Trimming took 5 bases from V and 2 from J, leaving 8 bases between them. CDR3 length: 13 amino acids. From germline, CDR1 is LNHDA and CDR2 SQIVND (reference sequence). The CDR3 spells CASSYSDTDTQYF. The CDR3 nucleotides read TGTGCCAGTAGTTATAGCGACACAGATACGCAGTATTTT.

The sample holds one count of this clone. The chain is built from TRBV19 and TRBJ2-1; 7 bases line up with TRBD2. This CDR3 is 15 amino acids long. The trim removed 1 base at V and 4 bases at J, leaving 4 bases unmatched. Germline CDR1 is LNHDA and CDR2 is SQIVND (reference sequence). As DNA, the CDR3 is TGTGCCAGTAGTATAGGTCCTAGCGGTTACAATGAGCAGTTCTTC. It encodes CASSIGPSGYNEQFF.

For this clone: The same CDR3 is also encoded by other DNA sequences in this sample. The chain employs TRBV12-3 or TRBV12-4 and TRBJ2-3, with D unclear. The CDR3 spans 12 residues. Trimming removed 5 bases from V and 3 bases from J, with 6 bases in between. This chain's CDR3 is CASSPGTDTQYF. CDR3 nucleotide sequence: TGTGCCAGCAGTCCAGGAACAGATACGCAGTATTTT.

This chain joins TRBV29-1 and TRBJ2-2; 8 bases fit TRBD1. J gave up 5 bases and V 3 bases, and 5 bases lay outside the gene matches. CDR1 is SQVTM, CDR2 ANQGSEA, per germline. CDR3 length equals 14 residues. The CDR3 reads CSVDRGPQTGELFF. The CDR3 nucleotides are TGCAGCGTTGACAGGGGGCCACAGACCGGGGAGCTGTTTTTT.

This CDR3 is CASSQGRTRGAETQYF. CDR3 nucleotides: TGCGCCAGCAGCCAAGGACGGACAAGGGGGGCGGAGACCCAGTACTTC. V is TRBV4-3 and J is TRBJ2-5, with D perhaps matching TRBD1 or TRBD2 (6 bases each). Germline V CDR1 and CDR2: LGHNA, YSLEER. V was cut by 1 base and J by 5 bases, with 17 bases left in between. The CDR3 contains 16 residues.

A word on this clone: Other DNA sequences of this sample code for an identical CDR3. The chain is built from TRBV18 and TRBJ2-3; TRBD1 matches 7 bases. In germline, CDR1 is KGHSH, CDR2 LQKENI. Germline trimming cut 3 bases from V and 1 base from J; bases unmatched to any gene: 1. The CDR3 length is 14 residues. This chain's CDR3 is CASSPGTGTDTQYF. DNA of the CDR3: TGTGCCAGCTCACCCGGGACAGGCACAGATACGCAGTATTTT.

V and J are TRBV19 and TRBJ1-5, with 7 positions matching TRBD1. The CDR3 extends over 15 amino acids. Germline lookup yields CDR1 LNHDA and CDR2 SQIVND (reference sequence). V lost 4 bases to trimming and J lost 6 bases; unmatched junction nucleotides: 9. DNA for the CDR3: TGTGCCAGTAGTAAAGTGGACAGGTCGGGTCAGCCCCAGCATTTT. It is translated as CASSKVDRSGQPQHF.

The V call is TRBV9, the J call TRBJ1-2; 9 nucleotides align to TRBD1. V lost 4 bases and J lost 6; bases outside the gene matches: 4. Germline V gene sequence: CDR1 SGDLS, CDR2 YYNGEE. There are 13 residues in the CDR3. DNA for the CDR3: TGTGCCAGCAGCCCGACAGGGGGTAATGGCTACACCTTC. Its translation is CASSPTGGNGYTF.

J is TRBJ2-3 and V is TRBV13, with D perhaps being TRBD1 or TRBD2 (6 bases each). The CDR3 length is 17 residues. Per the germline V gene, CDR1 is PRHDT and CDR2 is FYEKMQ (reference sequence). V was cut by 1 base and J by 3 bases, with 17 bases left in between. The CDR3 here is CASSLAGARGVTDTQYF. The CDR3 bases are TGTGCCAGCAGCTTAGCCGGAGCGAGGGGGGTAACAGATACGCAGTATTTT.

This sequence joins TRBV19 and TRBJ2-7; 11 bases match TRBD2. Germline values: CDR1 LNHDA, CDR2 SQIVND (reference sequence). V lost 6 bases, J lost 4 bases, and 5 bases stayed unmatched. This CDR3 contains 14 residues. The chain's CDR3 is CASRVLAGDYEQYF. In DNA form, the CDR3 reads TGTGCCAGTAGGGTACTAGCGGGGGATTACGAGCAGTACTTC.

The gene calls are TRBV6-5 and TRBJ2-1; 7 bases align to TRBD1. The germline CDR1 and CDR2 sequences are MNHEY and SVGAGI. CDR3 length: 11 amino acids. Trimming took 6 bases from V and 15 from J; bases not matched to a gene: 8. This CDR3 reads CASSRQGNLFF. CDR3 DNA: TGTGCCAGCAGCCGACAGGGAAACTTGTTCTTC.

The gene calls are TRBV10-3 and TRBJ2-1; D is unclear. The CDR3 contains 13 residues. V lost 0 bases and J lost 5, with 5 bases in between. Germline CDR1 and CDR2: ENHRY and SYGVKD. CDR3 coding DNA: TGTGCCATCAGTGAGTCACGGGACAATGAGCAGTTCTTC. Its translation: CAISESRDNEQFF.

J is TRBJ1-1 and V is TRBV4-2; a possible D gene is TRBD1 (5 bases). Germline V CDR1 and CDR2: LGHNA, YNFKEQ. CDR3 size: 16 residues. V lost 2 bases and J lost 0, with 13 bases in between. The CDR3 DNA is TGTGCCAGCAGCCAACACGACAGACCCTTGAACACTGAAGCTTTCTTT. This sequence encodes CASSQHDRPLNTEAFF.

The chain uses TRBV28 and TRBJ1-6; TRBD1 matches 7 bases. CDR3 length: 13 amino acids. CDR1 is MDHEN and CDR2 is SYDVKM in the germline V gene. Germline trimming cut 5 bases from V and 8 bases from J; bases unmatched to any gene: 3. This CDR3 is CASSTGAYSPLHF. For the CDR3, the DNA is TGTGCCAGCAGTACAGGGGCCTATTCACCCCTCCACTTT.

The genes are TRBV19 and TRBJ1-1; TRBD1 might be the D (6 bases). The CDR3 extends over 13 amino acids. Germline assignment: CDR1 LNHDA and CDR2 SQIVND (reference sequence). V lost 6 bases and J lost 1, with 9 bases in between. The DNA of the CDR3 is TGTGCCAGTAGAAAACAGGGGAACACTGAAGCTTTCTTT. As protein: CASRKQGNTEAFF. Complete variable domain (other parts from reference TRBV19 and TRBJ1-1): DGGITQSPKYLFRKEGQNVTLSCEQNLNHDAMYWYRQDPGQGLRLIYYSQIVNDFQKGDIAEGYSVSREKKESFPLTVTSAQKNPTAFYLCASRKQGNTEAFFGQGTRLTVV.

For the CDR3, the DNA is TGTGCCAGCAGTTTTAGAGGGACTCAAATCCGCAATGAGCAGTTCTTC. The encoded protein is CASSFRGTQIRNEQFF. The chain joins TRBV28 to TRBJ2-1; D possibly corresponds to TRBD2 (6 bases). Germline assignment: CDR1 MDHEN and CDR2 SYDVKM. The length of the CDR3 is 16 residues. Trimming shortened V by 3 bases and J by 6 bases, and 18 bases separated the two germline ends.

This chain links TRBV5-1 with TRBJ1-3; 7 bases align to TRBD1. After removal of 4 bases from V and 0 bases from J, the junction contained 4 bases not matched to a gene. The germline V gene encodes CDR1 SGHRS and CDR2 YFSETQ. The CDR3 sequence is 15 residues long. This CDR3 is CASSPDRPSGNTIYF. DNA of the CDR3: TGCGCCAGCAGCCCGGACAGGCCCTCTGGAAACACCATATATTTT.

This chain links TRBV19 with TRBJ2-2, with 7 bases identical to TRBD1. This CDR3 is built from 15 residues. V shed 7 bases and J 6 bases; nucleotides not matched to a gene: 11. The germline V gene has CDR1 LNHDA and CDR2 SQIVND (reference sequence). The CDR3 protein is CASNTERGRAGELFF. CDR3 bases: TGTGCCAGTAATACAGAGAGGGGGCGCGCCGGGGAGCTGTTTTTT.

This sequence joins TRBV25-1 and TRBJ1-4; a possible D gene is TRBD1 (5 bases). CDR1 and CDR2 from the germline V gene are MGHDK and SYGVNS. Deletions cut 4 bases from V and 5 bases from J, with 14 bases between. This CDR3 has 15 residues. The CDR3 sequence is CASSGLDGGNEKLFF. For the CDR3, the DNA is TGTGCCAGCAGTGGGCTGGACGGGGGGAATGAAAAACTGTTTTTT. Drawing the rest from reference TRBV25-1 and TRBJ1-4, the complete variable domain is EADIYQTPRYLVIGTGKKITLECSQTMGHDKMYWYQQDPGMELHLIHYSYGVNSTEKGDLSSESTVSRIRTEHFPLTLESARPSHTSQYLCASSGLDGGNEKLFFGSGTQLSVL.

V is TRBV15 and J is TRBJ2-1; TRBD2 is a possible D gene (6 bases). This CDR3 spans 13 amino acids. Looked up from germline, CDR1 is LNHNV and CDR2 is YYDKDF (reference sequence). Trimming shortened V by 1 base and J by 16 bases, and 17 bases separated the two germline ends. CDR3 sequence reads: CATSRAARDFPFF. CDR3 DNA: TGTGCCACCAGCAGAGCCGCCCGGGACTTTCCCTTCTTC.